The entry that follows covers one TCR beta chain sequence. Its antigen remains unidentified. The record has no base qualities; no much larger clone is one base away. Other DNA sequences from this sample encode an identical CDR3 as well. The data stem from a study of blood T cell repertoires in COVID-19 (dated by TCRdb to 2020 to 2021). At the level of the whole study: The collaborator samples originated in the United States, Italy and Spain and spanned the acute and convalescent phases of COVID-19. The material from the prospective study consisted of cDNA or gDNA derived from T cells, B-cell-depleted T cells, or PBMCs. The dataset comprised deeply sampled blood TCRbeta repertoires from subjects exposed to, actively infected with, or recovered from COVID-19. The repertoires were released in a freely available public database intended as a resource for research on the immune response to SARS-CoV-2. Samples came from the ongoing ImmuneRACE study (first 160 participants) plus 1,254 subjects from 6 global collaborators. The sample metadata nearly always contained a de-identified subject ID, COVID-19 status, age in years and sex. HLA class I and class II types, where available, came from metadata supplied by the sample provider rather than from assay-based typing.

The germline V gene specifies MNHEY as CDR1 and SVGAGI as CDR2. The CDR3 holds 14 amino acids from the cysteine to the phenylalanine. Left in the record is the CDR3 DNA by itself, 42 bases read in frame from the first base. V lost 5 bases and J lost 5 bases; the stretch between them is 12 bases long. General findings and caveats noted by the study authors: Clinical and demographic metadata were provided uncurated, with the amount varying by source and participant.

TCRbeta CDR3 regions were amplified from genomic DNA using the immunoSEQ Assay, a bias-controlled multiplex PCR. The authors processed their data as follows. Within the assay, amplification of reference gene primers was used to estimate how many nucleated cells each sample contained. Sequence reads were collapsed and filtered to measure the absolute abundance of every unique TCRbeta CDR3 rearrangement. Productive Simpson clonality was computed per sample as the square root of Simpson's diversity index over productive rearrangements. TCRdb holds this immuneACCESS table with in-frame rearrangements only. Some clones are missing; in checked studies, unresolved V genes explain under half, and the rest has no known cause. That table supplies the V and J calls and clone size; D and trimming were determined from the DNA. In all, the sample holds about 260,000 clones, and 88% of those were seen once. 10% of the sample is held by the ten biggest clonotypes.

One collaborating source in Seattle enrolled patients while the patients were actively infected and followed the patients over time throughout the course of disease. The collaborating institutions used their own protocols to collect whole blood in K2EDTA tubes. Collaborator samples were shipped for TCRbeta analysis as frozen whole blood, isolated PBMCs, or DNA extracted from either sample type. The rearrangement combines TRBV6-5 with TRBJ2-2; TRBD1 is possibly the D segment (7 matching bases). What was sequenced was peripheral blood. The receptor was isolated from a woman aged 70-85 years with COVID-19, enrolled during active disease. The sequenced DNA: TGTGCCAGCAGTCCAGGGGGAGGTACCGGGGAGCTGTTTTTT. Its translation reads: CASSPGGGTGELFF.